Described below is a single T cell receptor (beta chain) sequence and its context. In the original workflow: Amplifying reference gene primers gave estimates of nucleated cell counts. The data were produced by immunoSEQ multiplex PCR, yet TCRdb's version contains in-frame clones alone and is incomplete. The DNA gave D and trimming, while V, J and clone size come from that table. The table has about 60,000 clones, more than 75% seen once. This entry comes from a study of blood T cell repertoires in COVID-19. About the study: From the United States, Italy and Spain came samples of acute and convalescent COVID-19. PBMCs, B-cell-depleted T cells, or T cells were the source of the cDNA or gDNA that made up the material.

CDR1 SGHNT and CDR2 YYREEE come from the germline V gene (reference sequence). The V and J ends lost 0 bases and 8 bases, in that order; junction bases with no gene match: 7. The CDR3 sequence is 15 residues long. The rearrangement joins TRBV5-4 to TRBJ2-1, with TRBD2 matching over 8 bases. Sequencing was carried out using peripheral blood. This sequence originates from a woman older than 75 with acute or convalescent COVID-19. CDR3 nucleotides: TGTGCCAGCAGCTTGGGCAGCGGGAGTCACGATGAGCAGTTCTTC. This translates into CASSLGSGSHDEQFF.